A selection of T cell receptor beta chains follows, all from one sample in a study of T cell responses to AZD1222 COVID-19 vaccine. Clones were read by immunoSEQ multiplex PCR, and TCRdb kept only the in-frame ones, dropping some. Here the sample spans about 140,000 clones, under 95% being singletons. Sequencing was performed on peripheral blood, taken on day 0 of AZD1222 vaccination. The origin of the receptors is an adult in good health. Each CDR3 is given with its conserved first and last residue. Fields, in order: J gene, clone size, D gene, V gene, CDR3 DNA, CDR3 protein. A D gene is named only where the DNA matches it firmly. Expanded clones are given a class, and other clones once, few, many or no size at all.

j_gene: TRBJ2-4; abundance: NA; d_gene: NA; v_gene: TRBV7-2; CDR3nt: TGTGCCAGCAGCCCCCAATGGCTTGGGGGCATTCAGTACTTC; CDR3aa: CASSPQWLGGIQYF
j_gene: TRBJ1-4; abundance: NA; d_gene: NA; v_gene: TRBV5-6; CDR3nt: TGTGCCAGCAGCTTGGGGGGGTTAAATGAAAAACTGTTTTTT; CDR3aa: CASSLGGLNEKLFF
j_gene: TRBJ1-2; abundance: once; d_gene: TRBD1; v_gene: TRBV7-9; CDR3nt: TGTGCCAGCAGCTCGGACAGGGAGGCGTATGGCTACACCTTC; CDR3aa: CASSSDREAYGYTF
j_gene: TRBJ2-7; abundance: NA; d_gene: NA; v_gene: TRBV5-4; CDR3nt: TGTGCCAGCAGCTCCCCTACGGGGAGCTCCTACGAGCAGTACTTC; CDR3aa: CASSSPTGSSYEQYF
j_gene: TRBJ1-6; abundance: NA; d_gene: NA; v_gene: TRBV28; CDR3nt: TGTGCCAGCAGTTTTGGCAGGGTTAATTCACCCCTCCACTTT; CDR3aa: CASSFGRVNSPLHF
j_gene: TRBJ1-2; abundance: NA; d_gene: NA; v_gene: TRBV12-3/TRBV12-4; CDR3nt: TGTGCCAGCAGTTTAGGACCGGAGCATGGCTACACCTTC; CDR3aa: CASSLGPEHGYTF
j_gene: TRBJ2-5; abundance: NA; d_gene: NA; v_gene: TRBV7-9; CDR3nt: TGTGCCAGCAGCTCGTGGGAGATGGGAGAGACCCAGTACTTC; CDR3aa: CASSSWEMGETQYF
j_gene: TRBJ2-7; abundance: NA; d_gene: NA; v_gene: TRBV3-1/TRBV3-2; CDR3nt: TGTGCCAGCAGCCAAGATCAGACGCCCCGTGGGCAGTACTTC; CDR3aa: CASSQDQTPRGQYF
j_gene: TRBJ1-5; abundance: NA; d_gene: NA; v_gene: TRBV4-2; CDR3nt: TGTGCCAGCAGCCAAGATATTTCTGAGTTGCCCCAGCATTTT; CDR3aa: CASSQDISELPQHF
j_gene: TRBJ2-2; abundance: NA; d_gene: TRBD2; v_gene: TRBV5-4; CDR3nt: TGTGCCAGCAGCTCACTACCGGGAGGGTCCGGGGAGCTGTTTTTT; CDR3aa: CASSSLPGGSGELFF
j_gene: TRBJ1-5; abundance: NA; d_gene: TRBD1; v_gene: TRBV5-6; CDR3nt: TGTGCCAGCAGCTTAGGACAGGGGAGCAATCAGCCCCAGCATTTT; CDR3aa: CASSLGQGSNQPQHF
j_gene: TRBJ2-1; abundance: NA; d_gene: NA; v_gene: TRBV5-4; CDR3nt: TGTGCCAGCAGCTTGGGGGCCAGCGGAACCTACAATGAGCAGTTCTTC; CDR3aa: CASSLGASGTYNEQFF
j_gene: TRBJ1-2; abundance: NA; d_gene: TRBD1; v_gene: TRBV10-3; CDR3nt: TGTGCCATCAGTGTGGACCAGGGGGCATATGGCTACACCTTC; CDR3aa: CAISVDQGAYGYTF
j_gene: TRBJ1-1; abundance: once; d_gene: TRBD1; v_gene: TRBV18; CDR3nt: TGTGCCAGCTCTCCACCGGGACAGGTCGCTATGAACACTGAAGCTTTCTTT; CDR3aa: CASSPPGQVAMNTEAFF
j_gene: TRBJ1-1; abundance: once; d_gene: NA; v_gene: TRBV6-5; CDR3nt: TGTGCCAGCAGGCCGGGGAACACTGAAGCTTTCTTT; CDR3aa: CASRPGNTEAFF
j_gene: TRBJ2-2; abundance: NA; d_gene: TRBD1; v_gene: TRBV15; CDR3nt: TGTGCCACCAGCAGGACACACAGACCGGGACAGGGAGCCGGGGAGCTGTTTTTT; CDR3aa: CATSRTHRPGQGAGELFF
j_gene: TRBJ2-7; abundance: NA; d_gene: NA; v_gene: TRBV7-3; CDR3nt: TGTGCCAGCAGCTTGACGGGGCTCGAGCAGTACTTC; CDR3aa: CASSLTGLEQYF
j_gene: TRBJ2-7; abundance: NA; d_gene: NA; v_gene: TRBV11-1; CDR3nt: TGTGCCAGCAGCCCGCGGGACAGCGAATACGAGCAGTACTTC; CDR3aa: CASSPRDSEYEQYF
j_gene: TRBJ1-1; abundance: NA; d_gene: NA; v_gene: TRBV7-2; CDR3nt: TGTGCCAGCAGCTTAGTTTGGCCTACAGGGACTGAAGCTTTCTTT; CDR3aa: CASSLVWPTGTEAFF
j_gene: TRBJ1-1; abundance: NA; d_gene: NA; v_gene: TRBV9; CDR3nt: TGTGCCAGCAGCGCCGGGGACGATATGAACACTGAAGCTTTCTTT; CDR3aa: CASSAGDDMNTEAFF
j_gene: TRBJ1-2; abundance: NA; d_gene: NA; v_gene: TRBV6-5; CDR3nt: TGTGCCAGCAGTTACCTAAACAGGGCTCGAGGCTACACCTTC; CDR3aa: CASSYLNRARGYTF
j_gene: TRBJ2-3; abundance: NA; d_gene: TRBD2; v_gene: TRBV5-1; CDR3nt: TGCGCCAGCAGCCCCACGGTAGCGGGCATCACAGATACGCAGTATTTT; CDR3aa: CASSPTVAGITDTQYF
j_gene: TRBJ2-2; abundance: NA; d_gene: TRBD1; v_gene: TRBV9; CDR3nt: TGTGCCAGCAGCGTAGCTGGGGACAGGGACACCGGGGAGCTGTTTTTT; CDR3aa: CASSVAGDRDTGELFF
j_gene: TRBJ2-1; abundance: NA; d_gene: NA; v_gene: TRBV23-1; CDR3nt: TGCGCCAGCAGTCAATGTGCGGTCCTCAGCCCAGCCGGGAATGAGCAGTTCTTC; CDR3aa: CASSQCAVLSPAGNEQFF
j_gene: TRBJ2-7; abundance: NA; d_gene: NA; v_gene: TRBV30; CDR3nt: TGTGCCTGGAGTCCAGCCTACGAGCAGTACTTC; CDR3aa: CAWSPAYEQYF
j_gene: TRBJ2-1; abundance: few; d_gene: TRBD1; v_gene: TRBV5-1; CDR3nt: TGCGCCAGCAGCTTGGCTCCAGGGGGATACAATGAGCAGTTCTTC; CDR3aa: CASSLAPGGYNEQFF
j_gene: TRBJ1-1; abundance: NA; d_gene: NA; v_gene: TRBV19; CDR3nt: TGTGCCAGTAGTATAATTTCCGGGAGTCCCACTGAAGCTTTCTTT; CDR3aa: CASSIISGSPTEAFF
j_gene: TRBJ1-1; abundance: NA; d_gene: NA; v_gene: TRBV30; CDR3nt: TGTGCCTGGAGAGGGAATCGGGGGGAAACCATGAACACTGAAGCTTTCTTT; CDR3aa: CAWRGNRGETMNTEAFF
j_gene: TRBJ2-3; abundance: once; d_gene: NA; v_gene: TRBV11-3; CDR3nt: TGTGCCAGCAGCTTAGGCCGGACAGTATCGACAGATACGCAGTATTTT; CDR3aa: CASSLGRTVSTDTQYF
j_gene: TRBJ2-1; abundance: NA; d_gene: NA; v_gene: TRBV28; CDR3nt: TGTGCCAGCAGTTTCTCGAACTCGCCCGCCTACAATGAGCAGTTCTTC; CDR3aa: CASSFSNSPAYNEQFF
j_gene: TRBJ1-4; abundance: NA; d_gene: NA; v_gene: TRBV27; CDR3nt: TGTGCCAGCTCCACATATGGGACTAATGAAAAACTGTTTTTT; CDR3aa: CASSTYGTNEKLFF
j_gene: TRBJ2-2; abundance: NA; d_gene: NA; v_gene: TRBV27; CDR3nt: TGTGCCAGCAGTCCCGACAGGGAGGCAAACGGGGAGCTGTTTTTT; CDR3aa: CASSPDREANGELFF
j_gene: TRBJ1-4; abundance: NA; d_gene: NA; v_gene: TRBV9; CDR3nt: TGTGCCAGCAGTGCAACAGGGATTGCTAATGAAAAACTGTTTTTT; CDR3aa: CASSATGIANEKLFF
j_gene: TRBJ2-7; abundance: once; d_gene: NA; v_gene: TRBV11-2; CDR3nt: TGTGCCAGCAGCTTAGAACCTTCGGGGCGCGAGCAGTACTTC; CDR3aa: CASSLEPSGREQYF
j_gene: TRBJ1-5; abundance: once; d_gene: NA; v_gene: TRBV4-1; CDR3nt: TGCGCCAGCAGCCAAGAATACGGGCTTTTTAGCAATCAGCCCCAGCATTTT; CDR3aa: CASSQEYGLFSNQPQHF
j_gene: TRBJ2-7; abundance: once; d_gene: NA; v_gene: TRBV6-5; CDR3nt: TGTGCCAGCACGGTTCTAGGGCCACCCTTTGAGCAGTACTTC; CDR3aa: CASTVLGPPFEQYF
j_gene: TRBJ2-3; abundance: NA; d_gene: TRBD2; v_gene: TRBV20-1; CDR3nt: TGCAGTGCTAGTGAGGGGGGACTAGCGGGGTTCCTGAGCACAGATACGCAGTATTTT; CDR3aa: CSASEGGLAGFLSTDTQYF
j_gene: TRBJ2-1; abundance: NA; d_gene: NA; v_gene: TRBV3-1/TRBV3-2; CDR3nt: TGTGCCAGCAGCCAGTCACGGGCTAGAAATTCCTACAATGAGCAGTTCTTC; CDR3aa: CASSQSRARNSYNEQFF
j_gene: TRBJ1-2; abundance: NA; d_gene: NA; v_gene: TRBV5-1; CDR3nt: TGCGCCAGCAGCCACACGTTACTGGAGGCGCGGGGCTACACCTTC; CDR3aa: CASSHTLLEARGYTF
j_gene: TRBJ1-5; abundance: NA; d_gene: NA; v_gene: TRBV28; CDR3nt: TGTGCCAATCAGGCAGGTGGTCAGCCCCAGCATTTT; CDR3aa: CANQAGGQPQHF
j_gene: TRBJ1-1; abundance: NA; d_gene: NA; v_gene: TRBV6-5; CDR3nt: TGTGCCAGCAGTAGGGCAGGGGCCATGAACACTGAAGCTTTCTTT; CDR3aa: CASSRAGAMNTEAFF
j_gene: TRBJ1-2; abundance: NA; d_gene: TRBD1; v_gene: TRBV19; CDR3nt: TGTGCCAGTAGCGACAGGGGCGGGCTGTATGGCTACACCTTC; CDR3aa: CASSDRGGLYGYTF
j_gene: TRBJ1-5; abundance: NA; d_gene: NA; v_gene: TRBV11-3; CDR3nt: TGTGCCAGCCCGCCCGTCAGGGACACGAGCAATCAGCCCCAGCATTTT; CDR3aa: CASPPVRDTSNQPQHF
j_gene: TRBJ1-1; abundance: NA; d_gene: TRBD1; v_gene: TRBV10-1; CDR3nt: TGCGCCAGCAGTGCGGTTGGGACAGGGGGAACGGCTTTCTTT; CDR3aa: CASSAVGTGGTAFF
j_gene: TRBJ2-1; abundance: NA; d_gene: TRBD1; v_gene: TRBV10-1; CDR3nt: TGCGCCAGCAGCGGACAGGGAACTTTCGGTGAGCAGTTCTTC; CDR3aa: CASSGQGTFGEQFF
j_gene: TRBJ2-1; abundance: once; d_gene: TRBD2; v_gene: TRBV28; CDR3nt: TGTGCCAGCAGTTCCGAGCTAGCGGGAGCAGTAGAGCAGTTCTTC; CDR3aa: CASSSELAGAVEQFF
j_gene: TRBJ1-5; abundance: NA; d_gene: NA; v_gene: TRBV2; CDR3nt: TGTGCCAGCAGTGAGGTCAGGGGAGTGCAGCCCCAGCATTTT; CDR3aa: CASSEVRGVQPQHF
j_gene: TRBJ1-2; abundance: NA; d_gene: NA; v_gene: TRBV6-5; CDR3nt: TGTGCCAGCAGTTACTTCTCCAGGGACGAGGATGGCTACACCTTC; CDR3aa: CASSYFSRDEDGYTF
j_gene: TRBJ1-2; abundance: NA; d_gene: NA; v_gene: TRBV7-9; CDR3nt: TGTGCCAGCAGCTTAGGACAGCCTACCTATGGCTACACCTTC; CDR3aa: CASSLGQPTYGYTF
j_gene: TRBJ2-2; abundance: few; d_gene: NA; v_gene: TRBV9; CDR3nt: TGTGCCAGCAGCGTTAACACCGGGGAGCTGTTTTTT; CDR3aa: CASSVNTGELFF
j_gene: TRBJ2-7; abundance: NA; d_gene: NA; v_gene: TRBV12-3/TRBV12-4; CDR3nt: TGTGCCAGCAGTTTCGCAGGGCTCTACGAGCAGTACTTC; CDR3aa: CASSFAGLYEQYF
j_gene: TRBJ1-1; abundance: NA; d_gene: NA; v_gene: TRBV19; CDR3nt: TGTGCCAGTAGTATCGCGGCAGGGATGAACACTGAAGCTTTCTTT; CDR3aa: CASSIAAGMNTEAFF
j_gene: TRBJ2-2; abundance: NA; d_gene: TRBD2; v_gene: TRBV7-9; CDR3nt: TGTGCCAGCAGCTTAGGGACTAGCGGAATTAACACCGGGGAGCTGTTTTTT; CDR3aa: CASSLGTSGINTGELFF
j_gene: TRBJ2-7; abundance: NA; d_gene: NA; v_gene: TRBV27; CDR3nt: TGTGCCAGCAGTTCCCTCTCAGCGTTCTCCTACGAGCAGTACTTC; CDR3aa: CASSSLSAFSYEQYF
j_gene: TRBJ2-7; abundance: NA; d_gene: NA; v_gene: TRBV10-3; CDR3nt: TGTGCCATCAGTGAGTCCTTAGGAGGTCCGGGTCCGGGATTCTACGAGCAGTACTTC; CDR3aa: CAISESLGGPGPGFYEQYF